The clone carrying this T cell receptor (beta chain) was detected a few times. The data are from a study of blood T cells in healthy people across ages. The authors ran a second PCR of 7 to 11 cycles using a sample-barcoded 5' primer and a J-beta primer mix. TCRdb re-called the 5' RACE reads through MiXCR, storing one row per CDR3 protein. Of under 950,000 distinct CDR3 sequences detected, about a fifth appear once; the ten largest clones hold about 22%. V lost 1 base, J lost 3 bases, and 19 bases lay in between. CDR1 is SGHAT and CDR2 is FQNNGV in the germline V gene. The CDR3 contains 18 residues. Per sample, a minimum of 6.5 million PBMCs were isolated.

The TCR sequence derives from a man between 65 and 80 years old in good health. The sequenced sample consisted of blood. The chain carries TRBV11-2 and TRBJ1-3, with D possibly being TRBD1 (6 bases). This CDR3 is CASSLGLSRGVGGNTIYF. DNA for the CDR3: TGTGCCAGCAGCTTAGGGCTGTCCAGGGGAGTAGGTGGAAACACCATATATTTT.